This paragraph covers one TCR beta chain sequence. The antigen is unknown. The sample is drawn from a study of cytomegalovirus exposure and HLA in healthy donors. Study-level information: When just under 400 donors were genotyped, approximately 80% of them were found to fall in the Caucasian-associated ancestry cluster.

Study outcomes and limitations: Several of the most significant clusters appeared, in a later analysis, to be linked to common viral pathogens.

PCR used 60 Vbeta primers and 13 Jbeta primers. In the authors' methods: Per a later analysis, the number of unique TCR beta chains was roughly 83 million, of which around 10 million were shared. Repertoires were generated with immunoSEQ multiplex PCR, while TCRdb's copy carries only in-frame clones and drops some. The DNA was the basis for D and trimming; V, J and clone size are from that table. The repertoire holds roughly 150,000 clones, with over 60% as singletons. The germline V gene has CDR1 SGHTA and CDR2 FQGTGA. This CDR3 spans 14 amino acids. J gave up 3 bases and V 4 bases, and 2 bases lay outside the gene matches.

The V call is TRBV7-3, the J call TRBJ2-1, with 8 bases identical to TRBD1. The sample comprised PBMCs. The receptor was derived from a young woman in good health and CMV-seronegative. CDR3 protein: CASSSGTGYNEQFF. CDR3 DNA: TGTGCCAGCAGCTCCGGGACAGGCTACAATGAGCAGTTCTTC.